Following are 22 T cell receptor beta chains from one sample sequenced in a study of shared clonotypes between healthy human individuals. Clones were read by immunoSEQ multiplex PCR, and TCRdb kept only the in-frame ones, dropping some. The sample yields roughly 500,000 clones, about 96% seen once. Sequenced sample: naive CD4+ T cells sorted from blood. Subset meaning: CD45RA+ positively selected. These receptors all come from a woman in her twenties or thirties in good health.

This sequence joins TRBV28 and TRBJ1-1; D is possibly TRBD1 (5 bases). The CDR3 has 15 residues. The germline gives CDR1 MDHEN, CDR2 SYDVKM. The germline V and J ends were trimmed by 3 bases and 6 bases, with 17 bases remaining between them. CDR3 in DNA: TGTGCCAGCAGTTTTGAGCAGGGCAGTTCGGCTGAAGCTTTCTTT. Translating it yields CASSFEQGSSAEAFF. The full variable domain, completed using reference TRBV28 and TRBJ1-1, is DVKVTQSSRYLVKRTGEKVFLECVQDMDHENMFWYRQDPGLGLRLIYFSYDVKMKEKGDIPEGYSVSREKKERFSLILESASTNQTSMYLCASSFEQGSSAEAFFGQGTRLTVV.

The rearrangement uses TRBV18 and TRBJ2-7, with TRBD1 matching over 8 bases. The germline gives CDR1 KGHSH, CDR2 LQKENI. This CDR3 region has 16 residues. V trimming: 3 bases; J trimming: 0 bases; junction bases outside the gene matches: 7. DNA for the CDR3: TGTGCCAGCTCACCCCAGACAGGGGCCAGCTCCTACGAGCAGTACTTC. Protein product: CASSPQTGASSYEQYF.

In DNA form, the CDR3 reads TGTGCCAGCAGCTCAGCTGGGCGTGAAAAACTGTTTTTT. Its protein is CASSSAGREKLFF. The chain has TRBV7-9 and TRBJ1-4; the D is unclear. Between the trimmed V and J ends, which lost 4 bases and 7 bases, there was a span of 10 bases. CDR1 and CDR2 from the germline V gene are SEHNR and FQNEAQ (reference sequence). This CDR3 has 13 residues.

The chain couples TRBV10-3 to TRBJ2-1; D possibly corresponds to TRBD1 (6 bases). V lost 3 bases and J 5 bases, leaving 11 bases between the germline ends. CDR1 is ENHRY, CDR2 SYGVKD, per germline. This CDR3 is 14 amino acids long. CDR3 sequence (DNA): TGTGCCATCAGTGATGCCGGGACAAACAATGAGCAGTTCTTC. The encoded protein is CAISDAGTNNEQFF.

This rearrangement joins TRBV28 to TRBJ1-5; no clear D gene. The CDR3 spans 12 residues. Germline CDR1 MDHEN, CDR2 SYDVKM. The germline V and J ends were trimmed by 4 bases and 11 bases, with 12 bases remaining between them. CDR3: CASSSPGEAQHF. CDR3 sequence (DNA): TGTGCCAGCAGTTCGCCAGGAGAGGCCCAGCATTTT.

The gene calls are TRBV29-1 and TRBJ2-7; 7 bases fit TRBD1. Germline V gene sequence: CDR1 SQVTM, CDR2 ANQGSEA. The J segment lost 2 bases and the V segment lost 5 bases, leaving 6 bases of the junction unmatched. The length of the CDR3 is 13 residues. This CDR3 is CSVLQTGPYEQYF. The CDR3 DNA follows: TGCAGCGTTCTTCAGACAGGGCCCTACGAGCAGTACTTC.

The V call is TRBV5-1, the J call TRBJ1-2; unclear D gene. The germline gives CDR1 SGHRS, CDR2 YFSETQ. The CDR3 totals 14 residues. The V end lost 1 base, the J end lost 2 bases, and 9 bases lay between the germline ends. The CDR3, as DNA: TGCGCCAGCAGCTTGTCCCCGGGAAACTATGGCTACACCTTC. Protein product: CASSLSPGNYGYTF.

The CDR3 region has the DNA TGTGCCAGCTCACGACGGGAGGGTGTCCGAAACGAGCAGTACTTC. This sequence encodes CASSRREGVRNEQYF. The chain couples TRBV18 to TRBJ2-7; 8 bases fit TRBD2. Germline V gene sequence: CDR1 KGHSH, CDR2 LQKENI. V shed 4 bases, J shed 5 bases, and the junction held 10 bases outside the gene matches. The CDR3 consists of 15 residues.

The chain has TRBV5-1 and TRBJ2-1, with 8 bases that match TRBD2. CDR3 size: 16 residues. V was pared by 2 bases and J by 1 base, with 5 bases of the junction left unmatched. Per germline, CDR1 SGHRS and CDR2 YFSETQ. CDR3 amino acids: CASSFIAGSSYNEQFF. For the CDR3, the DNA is TGCGCCAGCAGCTTTATAGCGGGATCTTCCTACAATGAGCAGTTCTTC.

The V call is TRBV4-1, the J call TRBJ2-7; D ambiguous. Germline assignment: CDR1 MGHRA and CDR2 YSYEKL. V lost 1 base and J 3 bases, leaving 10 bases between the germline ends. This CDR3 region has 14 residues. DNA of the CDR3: TGCGCCAGCAGCCAAGGGCCTAACGGCTACGAGCAGTACTTC. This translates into CASSQGPNGYEQYF.

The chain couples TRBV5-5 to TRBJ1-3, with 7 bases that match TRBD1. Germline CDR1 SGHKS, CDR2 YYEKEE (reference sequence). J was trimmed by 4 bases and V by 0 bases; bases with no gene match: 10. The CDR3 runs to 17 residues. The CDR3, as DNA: TGTGCCAGCAGCTTGGGGGGACAGCTAGCTTCCGGAAACACCATATATTTT. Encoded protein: CASSLGGQLASGNTIYF.

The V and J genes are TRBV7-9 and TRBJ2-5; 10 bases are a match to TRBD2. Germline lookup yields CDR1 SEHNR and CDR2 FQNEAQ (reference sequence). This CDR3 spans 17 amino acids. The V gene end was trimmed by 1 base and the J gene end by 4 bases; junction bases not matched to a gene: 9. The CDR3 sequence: CASSLEALAGVRETQYF. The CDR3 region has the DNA TGTGCCAGCAGCTTAGAAGCTCTAGCGGGAGTTCGAGAGACCCAGTACTTC.

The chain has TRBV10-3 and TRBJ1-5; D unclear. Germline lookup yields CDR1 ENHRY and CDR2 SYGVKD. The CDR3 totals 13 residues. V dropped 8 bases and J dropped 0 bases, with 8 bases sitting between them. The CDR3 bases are TGTGCCATCCGTGGGGATAGCAATCAGCCCCAGCATTTT. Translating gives CAIRGDSNQPQHF.

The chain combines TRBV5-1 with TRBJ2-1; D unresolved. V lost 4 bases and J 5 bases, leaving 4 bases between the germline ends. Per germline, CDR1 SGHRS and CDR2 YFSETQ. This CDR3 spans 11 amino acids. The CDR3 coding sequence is TGCGCCAGCAGCGCGGACAATGAGCAGTTCTTC. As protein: CASSADNEQFF.

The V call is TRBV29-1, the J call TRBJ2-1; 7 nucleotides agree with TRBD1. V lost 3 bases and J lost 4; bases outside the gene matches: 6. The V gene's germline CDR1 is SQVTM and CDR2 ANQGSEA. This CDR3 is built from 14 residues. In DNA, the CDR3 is TGCAGCGTTGATCGAGACAGGGCGTACAATGAGCAGTTCTTC. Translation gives CSVDRDRAYNEQFF.

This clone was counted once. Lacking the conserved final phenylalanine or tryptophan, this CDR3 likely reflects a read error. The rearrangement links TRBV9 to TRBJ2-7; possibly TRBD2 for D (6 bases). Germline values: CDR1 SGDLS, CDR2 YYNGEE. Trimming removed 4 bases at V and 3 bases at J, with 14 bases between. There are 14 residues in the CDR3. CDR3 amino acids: CASSPGLLYYEQYL. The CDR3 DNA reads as TGTGCCAGCAGCCCGGGACTTTTATACTACGAGCAGTACCTC.

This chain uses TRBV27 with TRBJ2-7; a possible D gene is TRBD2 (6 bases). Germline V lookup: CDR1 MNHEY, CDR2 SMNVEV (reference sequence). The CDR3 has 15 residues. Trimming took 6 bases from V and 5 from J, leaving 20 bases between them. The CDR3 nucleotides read TGTGCCAGCAGCCAGCGGGTAGGAGGTGGCGACGAGCAGTACTTC. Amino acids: CASSQRVGGGDEQYF.

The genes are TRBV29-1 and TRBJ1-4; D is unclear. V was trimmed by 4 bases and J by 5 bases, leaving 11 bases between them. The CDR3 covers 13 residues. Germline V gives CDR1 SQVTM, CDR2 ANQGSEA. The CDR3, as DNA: TGCAGCGTTGCAGCCGGGGTGAATGAAAAACTGTTTTTT. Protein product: CSVAAGVNEKLFF.

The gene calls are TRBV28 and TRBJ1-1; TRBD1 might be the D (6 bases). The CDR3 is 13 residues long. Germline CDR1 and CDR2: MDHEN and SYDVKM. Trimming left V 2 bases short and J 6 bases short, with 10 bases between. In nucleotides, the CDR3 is TGTGCCAGCAGTTTAGGGGGCTTCGCTGAAGCTTTCTTT. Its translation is CASSLGGFAEAFF.

CDR3 sequence: CASSPSRTGHDEQYF. DNA of the CDR3: TGTGCCAGCAGTCCATCCAGGACAGGGCATGACGAGCAGTACTTC. V usage is TRBV7-9 and J usage is TRBJ2-7; 8 bases are a match to TRBD1. Unmatched junction bases numbered 12, after V lost 6 bases and J lost 5 bases. CDR1 is SEHNR, CDR2 FQNEAQ, per germline (reference sequence). The length of the CDR3 is 15 residues.

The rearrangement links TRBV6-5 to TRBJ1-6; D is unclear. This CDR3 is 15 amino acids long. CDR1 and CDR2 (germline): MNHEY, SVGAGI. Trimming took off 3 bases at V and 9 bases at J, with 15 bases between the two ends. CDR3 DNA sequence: TGTGCCAGCAGTTATGGGTCAGCGGCCGGTTCACCCCTCCACTTT. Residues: CASSYGSAAGSPLHF.

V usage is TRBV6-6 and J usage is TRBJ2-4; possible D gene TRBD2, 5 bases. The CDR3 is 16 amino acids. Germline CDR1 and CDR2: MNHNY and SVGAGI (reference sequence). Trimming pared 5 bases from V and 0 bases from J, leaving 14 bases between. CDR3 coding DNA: TGTGCCAGCAGTCACCGATCGGGAAGAGCCAAAAACATTCAGTACTTC. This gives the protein CASSHRSGRAKNIQYF.